This T cell receptor beta chain was sequenced during a study of cytomegalovirus exposure and HLA in healthy donors. The CDR3 length is 15 residues. Trimming removed 1 base from V and 6 bases from J; junction bases left unmatched: 5. In germline, CDR1 is SGHTA, CDR2 FQGNSA. This clone was recorded once. Clones were read by immunoSEQ multiplex PCR, and TCRdb kept only the in-frame ones, dropping some. This repertoire shows 89,000 or so clones, approximately 95% found once; its top ten account for around 1.2%. Sequenced material: PBMCs. The chain has TRBV7-2 and TRBJ2-1; 8 bases are a match to TRBD1. This TCR came from a woman in her 30s in good health and CMV-seropositive. CDR3: CASSLGTGFRNEQFF. CDR3 coding DNA: TGTGCCAGCAGCTTAGGGACAGGGTTCCGCAATGAGCAGTTCTTC.